Listed below are T cell receptor beta chains from one sample, sequenced in a study of shared clonotypes between healthy human individuals. Using immunoSEQ multiplex PCR, the repertoire was profiled, and TCRdb retains in-frame clones only, with some absent. This table holds more than 1.2 million clones, 97% to 99% found once. The sample taken for sequencing was naive CD4+ T cells sorted from blood. The receptors shown here come from a man younger than 45 in good health. Both conserved end residues are part of each CDR3. Each record gives: J gene, V gene, clone size, D gene, CDR3 DNA, CDR3 protein. The D gene is left open where the match is weak. The size of a clone is reported for some rows only, either as once, few or many, or as a class for expanded clones.

j_call: TRBJ2-2; v_call: TRBV29-1; clone_size: -; d_call: -; cdr3_nt: TGCAGCGCTAATACTAGACCGAACACCGGGGAGCTGTTTTTT; cdr3_aa: CSANTRPNTGELFF
j_call: TRBJ2-5; v_call: TRBV5-4; clone_size: -; d_call: TRBD1; cdr3_nt: TGTGCCAGCAGCTTGGTGGGGAGACAGGGTCAAGAGACCCAGTACTTC; cdr3_aa: CASSLVGRQGQETQYF
j_call: TRBJ2-5; v_call: TRBV7-8; clone_size: -; d_call: -; cdr3_nt: TGTGCCAGCAGCATTGGAGGGGGCGGAGGGGTGGAGACCCAGTACTTC; cdr3_aa: CASSIGGGGGVETQYF
j_call: TRBJ2-7; v_call: TRBV15; clone_size: -; d_call: -; cdr3_nt: TGTGCCACCAGCAGAGCCACCGCCTGGAGCGGCTACGAGCAGTACTTC; cdr3_aa: CATSRATAWSGYEQYF
j_call: TRBJ2-1; v_call: TRBV7-2; clone_size: -; d_call: TRBD2; cdr3_nt: TGTGCCAGCAGCTTAGAGCTAGCGGGAGGGTTTGATGAGCAGTTCTTC; cdr3_aa: CASSLELAGGFDEQFF
j_call: TRBJ2-3; v_call: TRBV29-1; clone_size: -; d_call: -; cdr3_nt: TGCAGCGTAGAGGCCGGACAGTACACAGATACGCAGTATTTT; cdr3_aa: CSVEAGQYTDTQYF
j_call: TRBJ2-5; v_call: TRBV7-9; clone_size: -; d_call: -; cdr3_nt: TGTGCCAGCAGCTTAGTCGGAGAGACCCAGTACTTC; cdr3_aa: CASSLVGETQYF
j_call: TRBJ2-1; v_call: TRBV28; clone_size: -; d_call: TRBD2; cdr3_nt: TGTGCCAGCAGTTTAGCCCACAGTGTCGGACTAGCGGGAGGGGGTTCTGAGCAGTTCTTC; cdr3_aa: CASSLAHSVGLAGGGSEQFF
j_call: TRBJ2-7; v_call: TRBV4-3; clone_size: -; d_call: TRBD1; cdr3_nt: TGCGCCAGCAGCCAACAACAGGGGGTTGGCGAGCAGTACTTC; cdr3_aa: CASSQQQGVGEQYF
j_call: TRBJ1-4; v_call: TRBV6-4; clone_size: -; d_call: -; cdr3_nt: TGTGCCAGCAGTGACAGGGAAGATTCGGTCGGTGAAAAACTGTTTTTT; cdr3_aa: CASSDREDSVGEKLFF
j_call: TRBJ1-4; v_call: TRBV18; clone_size: -; d_call: -; cdr3_nt: TGTGCCAGCTCACCACTGTCTGGGATTGCGGTGGAACTGTTTTTT; cdr3_aa: CASSPLSGIAVELFF
j_call: TRBJ2-7; v_call: TRBV4-1; clone_size: -; d_call: -; cdr3_nt: TGCGCCAGCAGCCAAGGCCCAACCTACGAGCAGTACTTC; cdr3_aa: CASSQGPTYEQYF
j_call: TRBJ2-2; v_call: TRBV7-2; clone_size: -; d_call: TRBD1; cdr3_nt: TGTGCCAGCAGCCCACCGGGACAGAGAGGGGCCGGGGAGCTGTTTTTT; cdr3_aa: CASSPPGQRGAGELFF
j_call: TRBJ1-3; v_call: TRBV30; clone_size: -; d_call: -; cdr3_nt: TGTGCCTGGATCTTAGCGGGAAACACCATATATTTT; cdr3_aa: CAWILAGNTIYF
j_call: TRBJ1-5; v_call: TRBV28; clone_size: -; d_call: -; cdr3_nt: TGTGCCAGCAGCTCCCCGGGTCGGAATCAGCCCCAGCATTTT; cdr3_aa: CASSSPGRNQPQHF
j_call: TRBJ1-1; v_call: TRBV6-5; clone_size: -; d_call: -; cdr3_nt: TGTGCCAGCAGCGATCCGGGGGCTCCGTATACTGAAGCTTTCTTT; cdr3_aa: CASSDPGAPYTEAFF
j_call: TRBJ1-3; v_call: TRBV18; clone_size: -; d_call: -; cdr3_nt: TGTGCCAGCTCACAGACGCGGGGGCACGGAAACACCATATATTTT; cdr3_aa: CASSQTRGHGNTIYF
j_call: TRBJ2-7; v_call: TRBV18; clone_size: -; d_call: -; cdr3_nt: TGTGCCAGCTCACCGCCAGGACTTTCCTCCTACGAGCAGTACTTC; cdr3_aa: CASSPPGLSSYEQYF
j_call: TRBJ1-1; v_call: TRBV11-3; clone_size: once; d_call: -; cdr3_nt: TGTGCCAGCCGAACCGGGGACGAGCTCAACACTGAAGCTTTCTTT; cdr3_aa: CASRTGDELNTEAFF
j_call: TRBJ1-3; v_call: TRBV25-1; clone_size: -; d_call: -; cdr3_nt: TGTGCCAGCAGTGAACTTATCTCTGGAAACACCATATATTTT; cdr3_aa: CASSELISGNTIYF
j_call: TRBJ2-5; v_call: TRBV2; clone_size: -; d_call: TRBD1; cdr3_nt: TGTGCCAGCACCAGGGACAGGGTGGGGACCCAGTACTTC; cdr3_aa: CASTRDRVGTQYF
j_call: TRBJ1-3; v_call: TRBV30; clone_size: -; d_call: -; cdr3_nt: TGTGCCTGGGCCCCAAGCTGGAAAGCTGGAAACACCATATATTTT; cdr3_aa: CAWAPSWKAGNTIYF
j_call: TRBJ2-6; v_call: TRBV28; clone_size: -; d_call: -; cdr3_nt: TGTGCCAGCAGGCTCCCGGGGGCCAACGTCCTGACTTTC; cdr3_aa: CASRLPGANVLTF
j_call: TRBJ2-1; v_call: TRBV7-9; clone_size: -; d_call: -; cdr3_nt: TGTGCCAGCCAGCCAAGCGGAGCCCACTACAATGAGCAGTTCTTC; cdr3_aa: CASQPSGAHYNEQFF
j_call: TRBJ1-1; v_call: TRBV6-5; clone_size: -; d_call: -; cdr3_nt: TGTGCCAGCAGTTACTCGCAAGGGTATGAAGCTTTCTTT; cdr3_aa: CASSYSQGYEAFF
j_call: TRBJ2-1; v_call: TRBV29-1; clone_size: -; d_call: TRBD2; cdr3_nt: TGCAGCGGTGGTGGTGGCGGGAGGACGAATGAGCAGTTCTTC; cdr3_aa: CSGGGGGRTNEQFF
j_call: TRBJ2-5; v_call: TRBV14; clone_size: once; d_call: -; cdr3_nt: TGTGCCAGCAGCCAAGTCACTATGAAAACCCAGTACTTC; cdr3_aa: CASSQVTMKTQYF
j_call: TRBJ2-1; v_call: TRBV5-1; clone_size: -; d_call: TRBD2; cdr3_nt: TGCGCCAGCACCGGGCAAGGGGCAAGCGGGAGGAGCTACAATGAGCAGTTCTTC; cdr3_aa: CASTGQGASGRSYNEQFF
j_call: TRBJ2-2; v_call: TRBV7-8; clone_size: -; d_call: TRBD2; cdr3_nt: TGTGCCAGCAGCCAAGCGGGAGGGGACACCGGGGAGCTGTTTTTT; cdr3_aa: CASSQAGGDTGELFF
j_call: TRBJ1-1; v_call: TRBV2; clone_size: -; d_call: TRBD1; cdr3_nt: TGTGCCAGCAGTAAGGACAGGGGAAACACTGAAGCTTTCTTT; cdr3_aa: CASSKDRGNTEAFF
j_call: TRBJ2-7; v_call: TRBV6-5; clone_size: -; d_call: -; cdr3_nt: TGTGCCAGCAGTTTCTGGGGACGCGAGCAGTACTTC; cdr3_aa: CASSFWGREQYF
j_call: TRBJ2-7; v_call: TRBV7-3; clone_size: few; d_call: TRBD1; cdr3_nt: TGTGCCAGCAGCCGGACAGGTCCCTACGAGCAGTACTTC; cdr3_aa: CASSRTGPYEQYF
j_call: TRBJ2-1; v_call: TRBV27; clone_size: -; d_call: -; cdr3_nt: TGTGCCAGCAGTGCATTCTCGGACAATGAGCAGTTCTTC; cdr3_aa: CASSAFSDNEQFF
j_call: TRBJ2-3; v_call: TRBV27; clone_size: -; d_call: -; cdr3_nt: TGTGCCAGCAGTTCTACGTCGTGGGGGGGCACAGATACGCAGTATTTT; cdr3_aa: CASSSTSWGGTDTQYF
j_call: TRBJ1-5; v_call: TRBV10-3; clone_size: -; d_call: -; cdr3_nt: TGTGCCATCAGCGAAGACAGCCTCAATCAGCCCCAGCATTTT; cdr3_aa: CAISEDSLNQPQHF